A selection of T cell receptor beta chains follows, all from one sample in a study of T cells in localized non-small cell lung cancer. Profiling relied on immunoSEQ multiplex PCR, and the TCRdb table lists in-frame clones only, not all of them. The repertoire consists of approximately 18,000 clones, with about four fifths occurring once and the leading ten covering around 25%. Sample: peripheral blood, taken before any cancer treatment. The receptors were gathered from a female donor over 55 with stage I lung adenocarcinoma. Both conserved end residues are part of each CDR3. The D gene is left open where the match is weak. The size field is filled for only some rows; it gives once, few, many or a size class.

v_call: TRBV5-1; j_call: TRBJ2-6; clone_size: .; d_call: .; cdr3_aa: CASSLGTGANVLTF; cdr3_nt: TGCGCCAGCAGCTTGGGGACTGGGGCCAACGTCCTGACTTTC
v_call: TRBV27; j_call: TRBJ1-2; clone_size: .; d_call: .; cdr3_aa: CASSSADSYGYTF; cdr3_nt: TGTGCCAGCAGTTCTGCGGACAGCTATGGCTACACCTTC
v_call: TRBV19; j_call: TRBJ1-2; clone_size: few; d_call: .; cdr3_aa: CAIWAKNYGYTF; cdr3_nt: TGTGCCATTTGGGCGAAAAACTATGGCTACACCTTC
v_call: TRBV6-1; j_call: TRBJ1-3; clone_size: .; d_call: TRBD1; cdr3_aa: CASKGQGLGNTIYF; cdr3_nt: TGTGCCAGCAAGGGACAGGGTTTGGGAAACACCATATATTTT
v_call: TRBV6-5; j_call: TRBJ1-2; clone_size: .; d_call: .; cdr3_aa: CASSYGQGIGYTF; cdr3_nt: TGTGCCAGCAGTTACGGGCAGGGGATAGGCTACACCTTC
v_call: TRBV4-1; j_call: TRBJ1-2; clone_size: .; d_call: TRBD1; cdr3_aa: CASSRTTGREGYTF; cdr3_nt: TGCGCCAGCAGCCGAACGACAGGGAGAGAAGGCTACACCTTC
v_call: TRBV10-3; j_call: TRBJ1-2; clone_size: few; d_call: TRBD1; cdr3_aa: CAVQQGSDGYTF; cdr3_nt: TGTGCCGTTCAACAGGGGTCGGATGGCTACACCTTC
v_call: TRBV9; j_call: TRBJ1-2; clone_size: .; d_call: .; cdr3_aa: CASSVGGINYGYTF; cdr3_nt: TGTGCCAGCAGCGTAGGGGGCATTAACTATGGCTACACCTTC
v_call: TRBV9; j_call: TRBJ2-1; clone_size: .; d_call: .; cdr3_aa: CASSVSLDSYNEQFF; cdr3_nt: TGTGCCAGCAGCGTAAGTCTAGACTCCTACAATGAGCAGTTCTTC
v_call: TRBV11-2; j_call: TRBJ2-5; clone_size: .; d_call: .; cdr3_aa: CASSLQTVWGETQYF; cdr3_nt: TGTGCCAGCAGCTTACAAACGGTTTGGGGGGAGACCCAGTACTTC
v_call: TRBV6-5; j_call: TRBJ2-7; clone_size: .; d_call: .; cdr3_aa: CASSYSGGTRGEQYF; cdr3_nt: TGTGCCAGCAGTTACTCGGGGGGTACTAGGGGGGAGCAGTACTTC
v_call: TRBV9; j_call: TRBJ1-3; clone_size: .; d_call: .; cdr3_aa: CASSGVGNTIYF; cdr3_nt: TGTGCCAGCAGCGGGGTTGGAAACACCATATATTTT
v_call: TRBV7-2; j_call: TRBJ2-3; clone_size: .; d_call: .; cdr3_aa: CASSSGQRTDTQYF; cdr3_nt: TGTGCCAGCAGCTCGGGACAACGCACAGATACGCAGTATTTT
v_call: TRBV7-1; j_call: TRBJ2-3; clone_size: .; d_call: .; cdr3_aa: CASSLESGGASDTQYF; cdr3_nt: TGTGCCAGCAGCCTCGAGTCTGGGGGGGCATCTGATACGCAGTATTTT
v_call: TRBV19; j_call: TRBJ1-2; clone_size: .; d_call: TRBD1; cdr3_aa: CATGGDRENYGYTF; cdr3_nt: TGTGCCACGGGGGGGGACAGAGAAAACTATGGCTACACCTTC
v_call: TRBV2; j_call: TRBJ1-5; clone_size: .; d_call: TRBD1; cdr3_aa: CASRTGLQPQHF; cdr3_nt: TGTGCCAGCCGGACAGGGCTTCAGCCCCAGCATTTT
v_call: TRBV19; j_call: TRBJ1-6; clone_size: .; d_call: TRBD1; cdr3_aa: CASSPGSTGGSSYNSPLHF; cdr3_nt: TGTGCCAGTAGTCCGGGGTCGACAGGGGGGAGCTCCTATAATTCACCCCTCCACTTT
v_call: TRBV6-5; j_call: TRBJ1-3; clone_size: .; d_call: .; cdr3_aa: CASSYLKSGFGNTIYF; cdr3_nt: TGTGCCAGCAGTTACTTGAAATCGGGGTTCGGAAACACCATATATTTT
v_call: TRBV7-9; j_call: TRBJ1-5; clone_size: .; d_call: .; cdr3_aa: CASSLAGRSNQPQHF; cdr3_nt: TGTGCCAGCAGCTTAGCTGGGCGTAGCAATCAGCCCCAGCATTTT
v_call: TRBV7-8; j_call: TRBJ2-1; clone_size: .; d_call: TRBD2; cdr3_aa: CASSTKRGGRLSEQFF; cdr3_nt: TGTGCCAGCAGCACAAAGCGGGGGGGCCGATTAAGTGAGCAGTTCTTC
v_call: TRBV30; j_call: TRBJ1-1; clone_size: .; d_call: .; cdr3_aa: CAWSLPAGLNTEAFF; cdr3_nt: TGTGCCTGGAGCCTACCCGCCGGGTTGAACACTGAAGCTTTCTTT
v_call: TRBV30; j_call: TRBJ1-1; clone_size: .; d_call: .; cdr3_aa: CAWSVSINTEAFF; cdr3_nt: TGTGCCTGGAGTGTAAGCATTAACACTGAAGCTTTCTTT
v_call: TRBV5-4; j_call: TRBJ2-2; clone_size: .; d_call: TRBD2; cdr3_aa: CASSLAAGGGTGELFF; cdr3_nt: TGTGCCAGCAGCTTGGCCGCGGGGGGCGGCACCGGGGAGCTGTTTTTT
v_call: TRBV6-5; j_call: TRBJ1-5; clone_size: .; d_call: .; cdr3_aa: CASRDGGGPQHF; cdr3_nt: TGTGCCAGCAGGGACGGCGGGGGGCCCCAGCATTTT
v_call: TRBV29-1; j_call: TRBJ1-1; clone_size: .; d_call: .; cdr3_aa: CSACREVNTEAFF; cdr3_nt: TGCAGCGCGTGCAGGGAAGTGAACACTGAAGCTTTCTTT
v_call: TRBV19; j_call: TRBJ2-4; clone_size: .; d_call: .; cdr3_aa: CASSMWVSKNIQYF; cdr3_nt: TGTGCCAGTAGTATGTGGGTATCCAAAAACATTCAGTACTTC
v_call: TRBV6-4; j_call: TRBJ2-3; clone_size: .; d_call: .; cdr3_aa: CASSDDGGAGTDTQYF; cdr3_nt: TGTGCCAGCAGTGACGATGGGGGGGCGGGCACAGATACGCAGTATTTT
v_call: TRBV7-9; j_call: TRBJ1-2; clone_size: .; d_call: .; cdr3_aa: CASSFGPGYTF; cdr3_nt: TGTGCCAGCAGCTTTGGTCCCGGCTACACCTTC
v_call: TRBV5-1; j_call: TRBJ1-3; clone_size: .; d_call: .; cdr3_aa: CASSLAGTDSGNTIYF; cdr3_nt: TGCGCCAGCAGCTTGGCCGGGACGGACTCTGGAAACACCATATATTTT
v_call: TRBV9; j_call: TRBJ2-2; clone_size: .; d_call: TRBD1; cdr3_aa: CASSADRGLFF; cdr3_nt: TGTGCCAGCAGCGCCGACAGGGGGCTGTTTTTT
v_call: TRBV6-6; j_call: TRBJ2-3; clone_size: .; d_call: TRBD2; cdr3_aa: CASRERGGISDTQYF; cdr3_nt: TGTGCCAGCAGGGAACGGGGGGGCATTTCAGATACGCAGTATTTT
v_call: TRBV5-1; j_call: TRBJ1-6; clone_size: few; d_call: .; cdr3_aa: CASSEQSWVNNSPLHF; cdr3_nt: TGCGCCAGCAGCGAACAGTCATGGGTAAATAATTCACCCCTCCACTTT
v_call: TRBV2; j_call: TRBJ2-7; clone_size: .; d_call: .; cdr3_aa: CASRINSNSYEQYF; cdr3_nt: TGTGCCAGCAGAATTAACTCGAACTCCTACGAGCAGTACTTC
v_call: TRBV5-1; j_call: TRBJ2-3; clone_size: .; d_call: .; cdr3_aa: CASTLDWQATYTQYF; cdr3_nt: TGCGCCAGCACCTTGGATTGGCAGGCGACTTATACGCAGTATTTT
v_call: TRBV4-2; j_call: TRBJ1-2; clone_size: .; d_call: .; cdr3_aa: CASSPDRDYGYTF; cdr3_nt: TGTGCCAGCAGCCCGGACAGAGACTATGGCTACACCTTC
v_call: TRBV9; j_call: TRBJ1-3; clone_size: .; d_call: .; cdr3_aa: CASSPVGQGAIYF; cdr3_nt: TGTGCCAGCAGCCCCGTAGGTCAGGGAGCCATATATTTT
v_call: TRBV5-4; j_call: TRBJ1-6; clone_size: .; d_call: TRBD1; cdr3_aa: CASSLTGGFSPLHF; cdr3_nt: TGTGCCAGCAGCTTAACAGGGGGATTTTCACCCCTCCACTTT
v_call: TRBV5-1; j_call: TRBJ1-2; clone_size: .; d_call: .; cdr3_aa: CASSQMPGHYNYGYTF; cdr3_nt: TGCGCCAGCAGCCAGATGCCGGGACACTATAACTATGGCTACACCTTC
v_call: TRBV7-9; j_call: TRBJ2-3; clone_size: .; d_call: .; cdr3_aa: CASSLAQGADTQYF; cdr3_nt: TGTGCCAGCAGCTTAGCGCAAGGAGCAGATACGCAGTATTTT
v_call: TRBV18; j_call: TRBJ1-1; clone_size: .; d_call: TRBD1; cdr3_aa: CASSPREAGGVTEAFF; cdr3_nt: TGTGCCAGCTCACCACGGGAGGCAGGGGGCGTCACTGAAGCTTTCTTT
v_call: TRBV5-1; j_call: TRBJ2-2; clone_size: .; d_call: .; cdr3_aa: CASSLTTQATNTGELFF; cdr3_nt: TGCGCCAGCAGCCTCACCACACAGGCTACGAACACCGGGGAGCTGTTTTTT
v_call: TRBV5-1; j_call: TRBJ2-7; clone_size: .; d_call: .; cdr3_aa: CASSGQPTTRNSYEQYF; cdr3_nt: TGCGCCAGCAGTGGACAGCCTACGACCCGCAACTCCTACGAGCAGTACTTC
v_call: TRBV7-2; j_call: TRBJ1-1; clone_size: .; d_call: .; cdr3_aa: CASRISSQNTEAFF; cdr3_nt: TGTGCCAGCAGGATTAGTTCCCAGAACACTGAAGCTTTCTTT
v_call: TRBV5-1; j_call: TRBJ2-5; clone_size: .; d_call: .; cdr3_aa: CASSPEGHIGETQYF; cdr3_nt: TGCGCCAGCAGCCCTGAGGGGCACATCGGCGAGACCCAGTACTTC